This entry concerns a single T cell receptor (beta chain). Enrolled during active infection, Seattle patients were then followed longitudinally. Per the study methods: Using reference gene primer amplification, nucleated cell counts were estimated. Clones were sequenced by immunoSEQ multiplex PCR, and TCRdb holds only the in-frame ones, with some missing. V, J and clone size are those of that table, while D and trimming were read from the DNA. The top ten clones hold roughly 7.2% of a sample with roughly 200,000 clones, over 70% of them seen once. This entry comes from a study of blood T cell repertoires in COVID-19. Looking at the study overall: Samples of COVID-19 (acute and convalescent) were obtained from the United States, Italy and Spain.

The length of the CDR3 is 15 residues. Germline CDR1 LNHDA, CDR2 SQIVND (reference sequence). V lost 3 bases and J lost 3; bases outside the gene matches: 4. This receptor was taken from a woman aged 40 to 55 with COVID-19, enrolled during active disease. Material: peripheral blood. This rearrangement joins TRBV19 to TRBJ2-2; 7 bases match TRBD2. CDR3 amino acids: CASSMLAGHTGELFF. CDR3 bases: TGTGCCAGTAGTATGTTAGCGGGCCACACCGGGGAGCTGTTTTTT.